A selection of T cell receptor beta chains follows, all from one sample in a study of human T cells and chemical hapten exposure. TCRdb ran MiXCR on the RACE reads and lists one entry per CDR3 protein. Found here are 35,000 to 55,000 distinct CDR3 sequences, about 3.7% of them singletons; the top ten hold approximately 5%. Source material: whole blood. Receptor source: a human donor in good health. Some clones in this sample may be carry-over from other donors' samples. Each CDR3 is given with its conserved first and last residue. Each record gives: V gene, clone size, J gene, CDR3 length, D gene, CDR3 protein, CDR3 DNA. D genes are given only for firm matches. Expanded clones get a size class; other rows say once, few or many, or leave the size out.

>TRBV6-6|many|TRBJ1-2|15|NA
CASSRMSGANYGYTF
TGTGCCAGCAGTAGGATGTCAGGAGCTAACTATGGCTACACCTTC
>TRBV6-5|many|TRBJ2-3|15|TRBD1
CASRRDRVGPDTQYF
TGTGCCAGCAGACGGGACAGGGTGGGACCAGATACGCAGTATTTT
>TRBV30|many|TRBJ2-1|14|NA
CAWSARGPPNEQFF
TGTGCCTGGAGTGCCCGGGGGCCCCCCAATGAGCAGTTCTTC
>TRBV24-1|many|TRBJ2-3|15|TRBD2
CATSELSGSADTQYF
TGTGCCACCAGTGAACTTAGCGGGAGCGCAGATACGCAGTATTTT
>TRBV27|many|TRBJ1-5|15|TRBD1
CASSLLQGNNQPQHF
TGTGCCAGCAGTTTACTACAGGGGAACAATCAGCCCCAGCATTTT
>TRBV2|few|TRBJ2-1|15|NA
CASSLAVPRGNEQFF
TGTGCCAGCAGCTTAGCGGTTCCTAGAGGCAATGAGCAGTTCTTC
>TRBV28|many|TRBJ2-2|14|NA
CASLRGIDTGELFF
TGTGCCAGCCTGAGGGGGATCGACACCGGGGAGCTGTTTTTT
>TRBV28|few|TRBJ2-7|13|TRBD1
CASSWTGDYEQYF
TGTGCCAGCAGTTGGACAGGAGACTACGAGCAGTACTTC
>TRBV7-2|few|TRBJ2-1|15|NA
CASSPPRAQYNEQFF
TGTGCCAGCAGCCCCCCCCGAGCCCAGTACAATGAGCAGTTCTTC
>TRBV5-1|NA|TRBJ1-1|18|NA
CASSLEPGHREKNTEAFF
TGCGCCAGCAGCTTGGAGCCGGGGCACAGGGAGAAGAACACTGAAGCTTTCTTT
>TRBV20-1|many|TRBJ2-1|16|TRBD1
CSARGPGLTGGNEQFF
TGCAGTGCTAGAGGACCCGGCCTAACAGGGGGCAATGAGCAGTTCTTC
>TRBV28|many|TRBJ2-5|11|NA
CASTGLETQYF
TGTGCCAGCACAGGGTTAGAGACCCAGTACTTC
>TRBV11-2|NA|TRBJ2-3|15|TRBD2
CASSYGLAGSDTQYF
TGTGCCAGCAGCTATGGACTAGCGGGATCCGATACGCAGTATTTT
>TRBV20-1|many|TRBJ1-2|14|TRBD1
CTPKGQQSLYGYTF
TGCACCCCGAAGGGACAGCAGTCCCTCTATGGCTACACCTTC
>TRBV27|many|TRBJ2-3|18|TRBD2
CASSRDLLSGRLTDTQYF
TGTGCCAGCAGTCGGGACTTACTTAGCGGGAGACTGACAGATACGCAGTATTTT
>TRBV12-3/TRBV12-4|many|TRBJ1-6|14|TRBD1
CASSSRQGGSPLHF
TGTGCCAGCAGTTCCCGACAGGGAGGTTCACCCCTCCACTTT
>TRBV29-1|many|TRBJ1-1|13|TRBD1
CSVAGQSTTEAFF
TGCAGCGTTGCGGGACAGTCAACTACTGAAGCTTTCTTT
>TRBV27|many|TRBJ1-6|12|NA
CASSFRNSPLHF
TGTGCCAGCAGTTTTCGGAATTCACCCCTCCACTTT
>TRBV4-2|many|TRBJ2-7|15|TRBD2
CASSQVTSGSPEQYF
TGTGCCAGCAGCCAAGTTACTAGCGGGAGCCCCGAGCAGTACTTC
>TRBV7-2|many|TRBJ1-5|17|NA
CASSPGALKGSNQPQHF
TGTGCCAGCAGCCCCGGGGCCTTAAAGGGCAGCAATCAGCCCCAGCATTTT
>TRBV7-8|many|TRBJ2-3|16|TRBD1
CASSLVLGQGQDTQYF
TGTGCCAGCAGCTTAGTATTGGGACAGGGTCAAGATACGCAGTATTTT
>TRBV28|NA|TRBJ1-1|12|NA
CASSPPRLEAFF
TGTGCCAGCAGTCCGCCTCGGTTAGAAGCTTTCTTT
>TRBV6-6|many|TRBJ2-3|11|NA
CAVAGTDTQYF
TGTGCCGTCGCCGGTACAGATACGCAGTATTTT
>TRBV7-2|many|TRBJ1-1|14|NA
CASAGRHRGTEAFF
TGTGCCAGCGCTGGGAGACACCGGGGAACTGAAGCTTTCTTT
>TRBV12-3/TRBV12-4|few|TRBJ1-6|14|NA
CASSLSGPNSPLHF
TGTGCCAGCAGTTTATCAGGGCCTAATTCACCCCTCCACTTT
>TRBV6-2/TRBV6-3|many|TRBJ2-5|16|NA
CASSYNFGVRGETQYF
TGTGCCAGCAGTTACAACTTCGGGGTACGGGGAGAGACCCAGTACTTC
>TRBV28|many|TRBJ2-3|12|NA
CASGELTDTQYF
TGTGCCAGCGGGGAATTGACAGATACGCAGTATTTT
>TRBV29-1|many|TRBJ2-3|12|NA
CSVSHDTDTQYF
TGCAGCGTTTCCCACGACACAGATACGCAGTATTTT
>TRBV28|many|TRBJ2-3|12|NA
CASATSTDTQYF
TGTGCCAGCGCCACGAGCACAGATACGCAGTATTTT
>TRBV4-1|many|TRBJ2-3|16|NA
CASSQEPSSRGDTQYF
TGCGCCAGCAGCCAAGAGCCTAGCAGCAGGGGAGATACGCAGTATTTT
>TRBV6-5|many|TRBJ1-2|14|NA
CASRPFLIGHGYTF
TGTGCCAGCAGACCATTTTTGATAGGGCATGGCTACACCTTC
>TRBV12-3/TRBV12-4|many|TRBJ1-2|13|NA
CASTIGTVYGYTF
TGTGCCAGCACCATTGGGACTGTCTATGGCTACACCTTC